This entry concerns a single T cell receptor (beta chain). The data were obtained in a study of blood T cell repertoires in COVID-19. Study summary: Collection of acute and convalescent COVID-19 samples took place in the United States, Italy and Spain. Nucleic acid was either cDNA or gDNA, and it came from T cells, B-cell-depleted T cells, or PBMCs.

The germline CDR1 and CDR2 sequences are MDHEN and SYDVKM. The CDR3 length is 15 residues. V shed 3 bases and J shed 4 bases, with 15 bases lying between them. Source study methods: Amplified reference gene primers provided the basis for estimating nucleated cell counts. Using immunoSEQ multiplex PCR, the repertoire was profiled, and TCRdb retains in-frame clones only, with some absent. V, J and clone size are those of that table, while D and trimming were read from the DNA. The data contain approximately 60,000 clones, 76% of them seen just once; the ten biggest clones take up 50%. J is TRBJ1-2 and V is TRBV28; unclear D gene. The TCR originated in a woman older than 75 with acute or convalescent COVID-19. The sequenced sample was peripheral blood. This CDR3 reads CASSFPTPFLYGYTF. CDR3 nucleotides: TGTGCCAGCAGTTTTCCCACACCGTTTCTCTATGGCTACACCTTC.